The clone carrying this T cell receptor beta chain was observed a handful of times. The CDR3 spans 16 residues. The J segment lost 1 base and the V segment lost 4 bases, leaving 10 bases of the junction unmatched. CDR1 and CDR2 from the germline V gene are MGHRA and YSYEKL. The data derive from a study of shared T cell receptors in the human thymus. This table comes from immunoSEQ multiplex PCR, and its TCRdb copy is limited to in-frame clones, with some not included. In the table there are 640,000 or so clones, about 87% of which are singletons. These data are also associated with another study on human thymus T cells. As that study records: Highly overlapping thymic repertoires in unrelated individuals were reported by related research.

The receptor was isolated from a boy under two years old with a congenital heart defect. The chain joins TRBV4-1 to TRBJ2-7, with 7 bases fitting TRBD2. Sample: thymocytes. The CDR3 DNA reads as TGCGCCAGCAGCCTTACCGTCGGACTAGTGTCCTACGAGCAGTACTTC. As protein: CASSLTVGLVSYEQYF.